These 24 T cell receptor beta chains originate from one sample sequenced in a study of cytomegalovirus exposure and HLA in healthy donors. PCR primers comprised 60 Vbeta and 13 Jbeta primers. The repertoire was sequenced with immunoSEQ multiplex PCR; TCRdb's copy has only in-frame clones and lacks some. This table has about 100,000 clones, about 77% appearing once. The source material was PBMCs. Receptor source: a woman between 50 and 59 years old in good health and CMV-seropositive.

The rearrangement joins TRBV30 to TRBJ2-7; 9 bases fit TRBD1. Germline CDR1 and CDR2: GTSNPN and SVGIG (reference sequence). V dropped 0 bases and J dropped 7; count of bases not matched to a gene: 7. The CDR3 consists of 14 residues. The CDR3 loop is CAWSVLQGAWEQYF. CDR3 DNA: TGTGCCTGGAGTGTACTACAGGGGGCTTGGGAGCAGTACTTC.

The V gene is TRBV14, the J gene TRBJ2-3, with 7 bases matching TRBD2. CDR3 length: 19 residues. In germline, CDR1 is SGHDN, CDR2 FVKESK. V dropped 0 bases and J dropped 5; count of bases not matched to a gene: 17. CDR3 sequence: CASSQDKKIAGGPQDTQYF. The CDR3 DNA sequence: TGTGCCAGCAGCCAAGACAAAAAAATAGCGGGCGGCCCGCAAGATACGCAGTATTTT.

This clone was seen only once. In DNA form, the CDR3 reads TGTGCCAGCAGCTCCAGACTAGTAGATACGCAGTATTTT. Its translation: CASSSRLVDTQYF. The rearrangement links TRBV7-9 to TRBJ2-3; D might be TRBD2 (6 bases). The CDR3 totals 13 residues. V was shortened by 4 bases and J by 5 bases, with 10 bases between the two germline ends. Per the germline V gene, CDR1 is SEHNR and CDR2 is FQNEAQ (reference sequence).

The chain carries TRBV7-9 and TRBJ1-4; no clear D gene. CDR3 length equals 15 residues. Trimming shortened V by 1 base and J by 8 bases, and 14 bases separated the two germline ends. The germline CDR1 and CDR2 sequences are SEHNR and FQNEAQ (reference sequence). The CDR3 coding sequence is TGTGCCAGCAGCTTAGTATCAGGAGGGAGGGAAAAACTGTTTTTT. This sequence encodes CASSLVSGGREKLFF. The whole variable domain, remainder taken from reference TRBV7-9 and TRBJ1-4, is DTGVSQNPRHKITKRGQNVTFRCDPISEHNRLYWYRQTLGQGPEFLTYFQNEAQLEKSRLLSDRFSAERPKGSFSTLEIQRTEQGDSAMYLCASSLVSGGREKLFFGSGTQLSVL.

V gene TRBV29-1 combines with J gene TRBJ1-1; TRBD1 matches at 7 bases. V was pared by 6 bases and J by 4 bases, with 5 bases of the junction left unmatched. The CDR3 length is 12 residues. The germline CDR1 and CDR2 sequences are SQVTM and ANQGSEA. The CDR3 spells CSVIQGITEAFF. CDR3 in DNA: TGCAGCGTGATACAGGGGATCACTGAAGCTTTCTTT.

The chain recombines TRBV29-1 with TRBJ1-1; D is unresolved. The V end was cut by 3 bases, the J end by 0 bases, with 11 bases between. The CDR3 has 14 residues. Germline V CDR1 and CDR2: SQVTM, ANQGSEA. The chain's CDR3 is CSVESRVMNTEAFF. CDR3 bases: TGCAGCGTTGAGTCCCGCGTTATGAACACTGAAGCTTTCTTT.

The gene calls are TRBV10-3 and TRBJ2-5, with 11 bases that match TRBD1. CDR3 length: 14 amino acids. V was pared by 8 bases and J by 2 bases, with 4 bases of the junction left unmatched. Germline V gene sequence: CDR1 ENHRY, CDR2 SYGVKD. CDR3 in amino acids: CAIGQGATQETQYF. The DNA of the CDR3 is TGTGCCATCGGACAGGGGGCTACTCAAGAGACCCAGTACTTC.

The chain is built from TRBV7-6 and TRBJ2-7, with D perhaps matching TRBD2 (6 bases). Per germline, CDR1 SGHVS and CDR2 FNYEAQ. The CDR3 loop spans 13 amino acids. V was cut by 11 bases and J by 5 bases, with 19 bases left in between. CDR3 nucleotides: TGTGCCTCAGGCGAGACTAGGTCGGACGAGCAGTACTTC. This codes for CASGETRSDEQYF.

V and J are TRBV30 and TRBJ2-1, with 9 bases that match TRBD2. CDR1 is GTSNPN, CDR2 SVGIG, per germline (reference sequence). The CDR3 is made up of 17 amino acids. Trimming cost V 0 bases and J 0 bases; bases outside gene matches: 6. CDR3: CAWSVVGSGSSYNEQFF. Written as DNA, the CDR3 is TGTGCCTGGAGTGTAGTGGGTAGCGGGAGCTCCTACAATGAGCAGTTCTTC.

The chain links TRBV4-1 to TRBJ2-1; D may be TRBD1 (7 bases). The CDR3 sequence is 16 residues long. Trimming removed 2 bases from V and 2 bases from J, with 13 bases in between. Germline V lookup: CDR1 MGHRA, CDR2 YSYEKL. CDR3 residues: CASSQRQGEAYNEQFF. The CDR3 nucleotides read TGCGCCAGCAGCCAAAGGCAGGGGGAGGCCTACAATGAGCAGTTCTTC.

This sequence joins TRBV7-6 and TRBJ1-3, with 11 bases fitting TRBD1. Germline V CDR1 and CDR2: SGHVS, FNYEAQ. V lost 5 bases to trimming and J lost 1 base; unmatched junction nucleotides: 4. CDR3 length: 16 amino acids. The CDR3 bases are TGTGCCAGCAGCGGGGACAGGGGGTATTCTGGAAACACCATATATTTT. Amino acid sequence: CASSGDRGYSGNTIYF.

The chain couples TRBV15 to TRBJ2-7; 9 positions agree with TRBD1. V dropped 4 bases and J dropped 4; count of bases not matched to a gene: 8. The length of the CDR3 is 15 residues. The germline CDR1 and CDR2 sequences are LNHNV and YYDKDF (reference sequence). CDR3 protein: CATSKTRTGVYEQYF. CDR3 nucleotides: TGTGCCACCAGCAAAACCCGGACAGGGGTGTACGAGCAGTACTTC.

The chain employs TRBV6-5 and TRBJ1-2; the match to TRBD1 covers 9 bases. Germline values: CDR1 MNHEY, CDR2 SVGAGI. Unmatched junction bases numbered 7, after V lost 9 bases and J lost 5 bases. The CDR3 has 13 residues. CDR3 in DNA: TGTGCCAGTTCGGGACAGGGCTTTTATGGCTACACCTTC. Translating it yields CASSGQGFYGYTF.

The rearrangement links TRBV15 to TRBJ2-7, with a weak D call TRBD1 (7 bases). The V gene's germline CDR1 is LNHNV and CDR2 YYDKDF (reference sequence). V lost 3 bases and J lost 3, with 15 bases in between. This CDR3 spans 15 amino acids. As DNA, the CDR3 is TGTGCCACCAGCAGTGGGACAGAGGACTACTACGAGCAGTACTTC. Protein product: CATSSGTEDYYEQYF.

This clone was counted only a few times. The sample carries other DNA sequences with the same CDR3. This chain links TRBV30 with TRBJ1-2; 7 positions agree with TRBD1. Germline V gene sequence: CDR1 GTSNPN, CDR2 SVGIG (reference sequence). The CDR3 is made up of 13 amino acids. V lost 2 bases to trimming and J lost 4 bases; unmatched junction nucleotides: 4. CDR3 amino acids: CAWSRDRPYGYTF. Written as DNA, the CDR3 is TGTGCCTGGAGTCGGGACAGACCCTATGGCTACACCTTC.

Notes on this clone: One end of the junction is discordant with germline, which a read error may explain. The chain recombines TRBV7-7 with TRBJ2-1, with 7 bases fitting TRBD2. The CDR3 loop spans 16 amino acids. CDR1 and CDR2 from the germline V gene are SSHAT and FNYEAQ (reference sequence). The CDR3 DNA follows: TGTGCTAGCAGCCCCGGCGCTCTAGCGGAGGTCGATGAGCAGTTCTTC. Encoded protein: CASSPGALAEVDEQFF.

The chain joins TRBV27 to TRBJ1-6; TRBD1 might be the D (6 bases). V lost 2 bases to trimming and J lost 8 bases, with 25 bases between them. There are 19 residues in the CDR3. Germline CDR1 reads MNHEY; CDR2 reads SMNVEV (reference sequence). The CDR3 nucleotides are TGTGCCAGCAGTTTAGGGGGACAATCAGGCCCACTACCTTATTCACCCCTCCACTTT. It specifies CASSLGGQSGPLPYSPLHF.

The chain is built from TRBV25-1 and TRBJ2-6; possible D gene TRBD2, 5 bases. V was clipped by 1 base and J by 4 bases, with 14 bases between them. The germline V gene has CDR1 MGHDK and CDR2 SYGVNS. The CDR3 has 17 residues. In DNA, the CDR3 is TGTGCCAGCAGTGAATCGGAAGGGCGGGTGGGGGCCAACGTCCTGACTTTC. Translation gives CASSESEGRVGANVLTF.

The chain couples TRBV11-3 to TRBJ2-2; D unclear. V dropped 3 bases and J dropped 7 bases, with 9 bases sitting between them. Per germline, CDR1 SGHNT and CDR2 YENEEA. The CDR3 sequence is 13 residues long. CDR3 loop: CASSFDLGGELFF. In DNA form, the CDR3 reads TGTGCCAGCAGCTTCGATCTCGGCGGGGAGCTGTTTTTT.

The chain couples TRBV9 to TRBJ1-6; D may be TRBD1 (6 bases). Trimming pared 0 bases from V and 10 bases from J, leaving 14 bases between. Germline CDR1 SGDLS, CDR2 YYNGEE. This CDR3 is 15 amino acids long. The DNA for the CDR3 is TGTGCCAGCAGCGTAGATCAGGGGCTGGACTCACCCCTCCACTTT. It codes for CASSVDQGLDSPLHF.

This chain connects TRBV30 to TRBJ1-2; TRBD1 agrees at 7 bases. CDR1 and CDR2 from the germline V gene are GTSNPN and SVGIG (reference sequence). The CDR3 contains 12 residues. The ends lost 5 bases at V and 4 bases at J; junction bases unmatched: 4. As DNA, the CDR3 is TGTGCCTGGTCGACAGGGACCTATGGCTACACCTTC. Translating it yields CAWSTGTYGYTF.

This clone was found a few times. This rearrangement joins TRBV15 to TRBJ2-3, with D maybe TRBD1 (6 bases). Germline-derived CDR1 and CDR2 are LNHNV and YYDKDF (reference sequence). V was clipped by 5 bases and J by 1 base, with 19 bases between them. The CDR3 totals 17 residues. CDR3 amino acids: CATSGNEQGFGTDTQYF. CDR3 nucleotide sequence: TGTGCCACCAGCGGAAACGAACAGGGCTTCGGCACAGATACGCAGTATTTT.

The rearrangement links TRBV19 to TRBJ1-6; D unclear. This CDR3 region has 14 residues. The V and J ends lost 5 bases and 11 bases respectively, with 16 bases between them. CDR1 and CDR2 (germline): LNHDA, SQIVND (reference sequence). CDR3 loop: CASSYIGLEAPLHF. The CDR3 region has the DNA TGTGCCAGTAGTTACATCGGTCTAGAGGCACCCCTCCACTTT.

The V and J genes are TRBV6-5 and TRBJ1-1, with D perhaps TRBD1 (5 bases). The CDR3 has 13 amino acids. Trimming pared 2 bases from V and 9 bases from J, leaving 13 bases between. Germline V CDR1 and CDR2: MNHEY, SVGAGI. The CDR3 here is CASSYPGRAKAFF. CDR3 coding DNA: TGTGCCAGCAGTTACCCCGGCAGGGCCAAAGCTTTCTTT.